One T cell receptor beta chain is described in this entry. In this sample, this clone turned up a few times. Which antigen it targets is not known. No base quality information exists; no much larger clone differs at one position. This record comes from a study of beta chain features in type 1 diabetes (dated by TCRdb to between 2017 and 2018). Regarding the research as a whole: No differences in mean age, gender distribution, total cell number or subset yield were found between patients and healthy donors. A total of roughly 98,000,000 sorted cells were examined across all samples, and a strong correlation was observed between cell number per subset and RNA yield. Regulatory and stem cell-like memory subsets were isolated from only 8 patients and 8 healthy donors, whereas naive and central memory subsets came from all 30 or so donors. In the study, recently diagnosed type 1 diabetes patients and matched healthy donors were compared on the TCRB repertoires of their sorted circulating CD4+ T cell subsets. Here is what the overall study found, with its caveats: Naive, central memory and regulatory TCRB repertoires appeared to be more alike among patients than among healthy donors. Shorter templates might have been favored by PCR, but patient and control samples were amplified and corrected together, so both groups would have been affected equally by any skew. Patients with type 1 diabetes made fewer insertions and deleted more nucleotides at VDJ recombination sites, implying thymic rearrangement abnormalities. Type 1 diabetes patients showed a moderate but significant shortening of TCRB CDR3 length in all four CD4+ subsets. HLA sub-analyses involved small numbers of individuals, so any influence of HLA type on TCRB rearrangement remained unresolved. Because cDNA rather than genomic DNA was sequenced, highly expressing activated cells could have been over-represented, although no difference in activation and CD3 levels was found between groups.

Trimming takes 6 bases off V and 10 bases off J; junction bases not matched to a gene: 13. The CDR3 spans 16 residues, from the cysteine through the phenylalanine. Only CDR3 DNA is held: 48 bases, read in frame from base 1. The germline V gene encodes CDR1 SNHLY and CDR2 FYNNEI. The entire amount of isolated RNA was reverse transcribed using the High Capacity cDNA Reverse Transcription Kit, so the sequenced TCRB transcripts were expressed ones. Naive, central memory and regulatory T cell samples underwent deep immunoSEQ sequencing, averaging about 3.57 million total reads per sample. Sorted cells were lysed in RLT buffer and RNA was extracted with DNase-treated RNeasy Micro or Mini kits, depending on cell number. To prevent cross-contamination, each cell subset was processed individually, whereas patient and healthy donor samples were processed jointly. Using the immunoSEQ multiplex PCR, TCRB sequences were amplified from cDNA into 87-bp fragments spanning the CDR3 region. Sequencing of the amplicons was done on the Illumina HiSeq platform. As for the original processing: Synthetic template baselines were used to correct PCR bias computationally, reads within Hamming distance 2 were collapsed, and singletons that could not be merged were discarded. Reads were aligned against IMGT to assign V, D and J genes, CDR3 length and insertions or deletions at six rearrangement sites. Within each subset, clonotype counts were normalized to the number of sorted cells before true diversity and Gini coefficients were calculated with the tcR R package. Repertoire sharing was quantified using the overlap coefficient calculated on TCRB nucleotide sequences. Out-of-frame TCRB sequences from naive cells were analyzed as a proxy for the pre-selection repertoire. The clones in this table, taken by TCRdb from immuneACCESS, are in-frame only. Not every clone is retained; where verified, under half of the shortfall comes from an unresolved V gene, and the cause of the rest is unknown. V and J calls and clone size come straight from that table; D and trimming were deduced from the DNA. Counted in this sample were about 250,000 clones; around an eighth of them appeared once. The top ten constitute roughly 0.024% of the sample.

A single peripheral blood draw of about 116 mL on average was collected from each donor into heparinised tubes. A BD FACSAria II and a panel including CD45RO, CCR7, CD25, CD127, CD95 and CD27 were used to sort naive, central memory, regulatory and stem cell-like memory CD4+ T cells. A purity above 95% was achieved for all sorted populations. PBMCs were isolated immediately by Lymphoprep density gradient centrifugation and stained directly without culture. Samples were stained and sorted in pairs, with one healthy donor and one patient per experiment, so that batch effects were minimized. The sequence derives from a woman in her thirties or forties in good health. The rearranged chain carries TRBV2 and TRBJ1-6; a stretch of 9 junction bases matches TRBD1. The sequenced sample consisted of naive CD4+ T cells from blood. Interpreted using the paper, the cell subset or site label stands for: true naive CD4+ T cells. The CDR3 loop reads CASRILTGGTRSPLHF. The sequence in DNA is TGTGCCAGCAGGATTTTGACAGGGGGGACCAGGTCACCCCTCCACTTT.